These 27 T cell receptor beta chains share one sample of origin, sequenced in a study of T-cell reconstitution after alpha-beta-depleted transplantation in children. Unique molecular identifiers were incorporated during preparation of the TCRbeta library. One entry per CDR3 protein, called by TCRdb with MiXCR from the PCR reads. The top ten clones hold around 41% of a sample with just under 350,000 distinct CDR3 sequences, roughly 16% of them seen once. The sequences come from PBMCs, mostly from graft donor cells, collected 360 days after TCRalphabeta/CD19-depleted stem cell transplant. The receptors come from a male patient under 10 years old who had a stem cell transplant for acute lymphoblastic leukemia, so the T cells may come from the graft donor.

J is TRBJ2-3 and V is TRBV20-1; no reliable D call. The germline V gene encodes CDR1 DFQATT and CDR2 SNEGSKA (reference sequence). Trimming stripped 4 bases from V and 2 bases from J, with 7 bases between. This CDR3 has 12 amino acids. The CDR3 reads CSATEVTDTQYF. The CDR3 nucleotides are TGCAGTGCTACCGAAGTCACAGATACGCAGTATTTT.

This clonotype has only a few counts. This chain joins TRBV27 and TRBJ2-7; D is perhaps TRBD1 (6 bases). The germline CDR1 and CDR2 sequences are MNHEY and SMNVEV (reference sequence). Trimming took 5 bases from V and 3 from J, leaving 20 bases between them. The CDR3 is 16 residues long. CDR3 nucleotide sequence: TGTGCCAGCAGTCCCCTTGGCAGGGGCACTTTCTACGAGCAGTACTTC. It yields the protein CASSPLGRGTFYEQYF.

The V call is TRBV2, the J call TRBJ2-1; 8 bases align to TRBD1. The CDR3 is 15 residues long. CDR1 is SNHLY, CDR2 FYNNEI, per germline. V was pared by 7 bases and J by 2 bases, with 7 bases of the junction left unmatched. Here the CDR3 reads CASIGRQGTYNEQFF. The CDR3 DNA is TGTGCCAGCATAGGTCGACAGGGGACCTACAATGAGCAGTTCTTC.

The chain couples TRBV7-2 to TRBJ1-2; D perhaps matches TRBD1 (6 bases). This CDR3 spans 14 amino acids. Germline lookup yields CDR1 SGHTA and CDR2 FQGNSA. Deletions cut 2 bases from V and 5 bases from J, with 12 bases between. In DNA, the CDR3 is TGTGCCAGCAGCTTACGGGGGGCGGAGTATGGCTACACCTTC. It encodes CASSLRGAEYGYTF.

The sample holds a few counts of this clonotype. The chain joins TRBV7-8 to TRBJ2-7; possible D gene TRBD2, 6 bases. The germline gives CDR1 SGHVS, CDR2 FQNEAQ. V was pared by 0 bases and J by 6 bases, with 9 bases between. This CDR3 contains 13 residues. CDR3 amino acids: CASSLAGGSEQYF. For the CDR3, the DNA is TGTGCCAGCAGCTTAGCGGGGGGTAGCGAGCAGTACTTC.

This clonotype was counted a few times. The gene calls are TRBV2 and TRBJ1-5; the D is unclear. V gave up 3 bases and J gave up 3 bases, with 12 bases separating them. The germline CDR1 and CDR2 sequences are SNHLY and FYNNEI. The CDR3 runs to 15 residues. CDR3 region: CASSEGRALNQPQHF. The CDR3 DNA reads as TGTGCCAGCAGTGAGGGGAGGGCGCTCAATCAGCCCCAGCATTTT.

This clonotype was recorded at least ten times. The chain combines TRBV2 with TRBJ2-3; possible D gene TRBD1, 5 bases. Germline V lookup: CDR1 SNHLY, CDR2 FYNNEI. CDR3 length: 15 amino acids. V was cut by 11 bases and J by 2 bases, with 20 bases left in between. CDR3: CACWSQAGATDTQYF. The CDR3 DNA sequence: TGTGCCTGTTGGAGTCAAGCTGGGGCCACAGATACGCAGTATTTT.

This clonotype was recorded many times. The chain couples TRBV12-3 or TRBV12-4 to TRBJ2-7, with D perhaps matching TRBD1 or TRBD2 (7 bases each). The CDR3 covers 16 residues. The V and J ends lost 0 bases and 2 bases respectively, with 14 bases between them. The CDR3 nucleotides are TGTGCCAGCAGTTTAGCGGGCAGGGGGGGCACCTACGAGCAGTACTTC. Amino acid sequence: CASSLAGRGGTYEQYF.

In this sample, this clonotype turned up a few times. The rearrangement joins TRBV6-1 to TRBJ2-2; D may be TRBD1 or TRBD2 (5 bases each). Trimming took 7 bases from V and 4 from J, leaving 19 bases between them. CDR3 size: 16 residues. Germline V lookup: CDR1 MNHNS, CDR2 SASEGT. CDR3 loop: CASTKVGWGSTGELFF. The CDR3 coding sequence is TGTGCCAGCACCAAGGTGGGATGGGGGAGCACCGGGGAGCTGTTTTTT.

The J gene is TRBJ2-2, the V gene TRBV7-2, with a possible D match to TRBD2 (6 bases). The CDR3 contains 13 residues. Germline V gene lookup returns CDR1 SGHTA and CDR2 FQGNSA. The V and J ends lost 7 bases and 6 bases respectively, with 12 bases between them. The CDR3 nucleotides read TGTGCCAGCACCCCCACTAGCCCCGGGGAGCTGTTTTTT. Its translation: CASTPTSPGELFF.

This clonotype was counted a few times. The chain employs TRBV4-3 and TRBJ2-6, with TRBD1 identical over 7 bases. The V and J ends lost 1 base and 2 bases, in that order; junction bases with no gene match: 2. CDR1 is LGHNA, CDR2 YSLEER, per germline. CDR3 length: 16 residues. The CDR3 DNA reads TGCGCCAGCAGCCAAGGGGACAGTCCTGGGGCCAACGTCCTGACTTTC. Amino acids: CASSQGDSPGANVLTF.

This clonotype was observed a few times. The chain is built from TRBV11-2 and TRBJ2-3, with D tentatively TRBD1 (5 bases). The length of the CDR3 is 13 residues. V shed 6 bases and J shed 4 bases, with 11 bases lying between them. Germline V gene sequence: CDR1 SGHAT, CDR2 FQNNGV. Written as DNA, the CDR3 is TGTGCCAGCAGACAAGGGGTTTCAGATACGCAGTATTTT. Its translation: CASRQGVSDTQYF.

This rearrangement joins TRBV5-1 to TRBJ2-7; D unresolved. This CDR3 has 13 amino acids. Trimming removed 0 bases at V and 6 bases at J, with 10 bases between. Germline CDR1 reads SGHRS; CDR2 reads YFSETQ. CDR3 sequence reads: CASSLGGFGEQYF. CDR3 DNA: TGCGCCAGCAGCTTGGGGGGTTTCGGCGAGCAGTACTTC.

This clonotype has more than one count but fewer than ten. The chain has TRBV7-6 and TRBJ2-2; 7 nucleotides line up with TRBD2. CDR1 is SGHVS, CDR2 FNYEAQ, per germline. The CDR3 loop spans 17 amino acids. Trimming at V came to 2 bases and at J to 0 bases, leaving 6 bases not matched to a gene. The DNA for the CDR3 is TGTGCCAGCAGCTTAAGTCGGGGGGAACCGAACACCGGGGAGCTGTTTTTT. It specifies CASSLSRGEPNTGELFF. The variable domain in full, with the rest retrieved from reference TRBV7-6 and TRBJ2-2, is GAGVSQSPRYKVTKRGQDVALRCDPISGHVSLYWYRQALGQGPEFLTYFNYEAQQDKSGLPNDRFSAERPEGSISTLTIQRTEQRDSAMYRCASSLSRGEPNTGELFFGEGSRLTVL.

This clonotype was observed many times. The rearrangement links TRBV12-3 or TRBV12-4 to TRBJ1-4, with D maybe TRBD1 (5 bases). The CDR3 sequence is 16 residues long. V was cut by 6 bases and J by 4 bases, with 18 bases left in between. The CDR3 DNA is TGTGCCAGCAGGGCTCGGGGGAAGAGGGATAATGAAAAACTGTTTTTT. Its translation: CASRARGKRDNEKLFF.

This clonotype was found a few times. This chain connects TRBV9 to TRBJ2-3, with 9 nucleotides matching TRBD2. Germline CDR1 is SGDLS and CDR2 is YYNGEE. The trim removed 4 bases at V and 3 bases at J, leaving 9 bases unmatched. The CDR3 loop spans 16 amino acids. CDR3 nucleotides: TGTGCCAGCAGCTCCCTTAGCGGGAGTTGGACAGATACGCAGTATTTT. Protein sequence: CASSSLSGSWTDTQYF.

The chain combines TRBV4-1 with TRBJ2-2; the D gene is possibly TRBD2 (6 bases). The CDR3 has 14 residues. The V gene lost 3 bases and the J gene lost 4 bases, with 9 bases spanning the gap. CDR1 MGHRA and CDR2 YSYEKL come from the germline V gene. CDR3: CASSQTRATGELFF. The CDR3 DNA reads TGCGCCAGCAGCCAGACTAGAGCCACCGGGGAGCTGTTTTTT.

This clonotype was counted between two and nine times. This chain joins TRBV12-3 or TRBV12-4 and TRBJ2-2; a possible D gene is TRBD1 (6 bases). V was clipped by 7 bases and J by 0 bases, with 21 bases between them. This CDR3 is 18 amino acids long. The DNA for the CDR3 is TGTGCCAGCACCGAAGTTTACAGGGTTTTCCCGAACACCGGGGAGCTGTTTTTT. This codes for CASTEVYRVFPNTGELFF.

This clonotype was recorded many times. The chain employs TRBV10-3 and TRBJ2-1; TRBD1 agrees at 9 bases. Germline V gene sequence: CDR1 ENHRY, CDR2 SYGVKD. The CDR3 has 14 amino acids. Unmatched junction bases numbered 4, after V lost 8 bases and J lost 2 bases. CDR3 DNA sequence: TGTGCCATCTCCCGGGACAGGGCCTACAATGAGCAGTTCTTC. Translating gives CAISRDRAYNEQFF.

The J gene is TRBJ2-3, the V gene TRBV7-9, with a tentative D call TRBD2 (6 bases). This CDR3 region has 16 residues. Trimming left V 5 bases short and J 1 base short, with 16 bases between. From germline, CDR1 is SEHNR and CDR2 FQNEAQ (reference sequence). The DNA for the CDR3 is TGTGCCAGCAGCCCCTTCCGCGGGGTAGGCACAGATACGCAGTATTTT. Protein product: CASSPFRGVGTDTQYF.

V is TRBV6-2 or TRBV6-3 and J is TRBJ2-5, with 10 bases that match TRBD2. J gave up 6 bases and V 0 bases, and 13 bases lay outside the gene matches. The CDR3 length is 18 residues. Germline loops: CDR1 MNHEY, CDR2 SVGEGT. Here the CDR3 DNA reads TGTGCCAGCAGTTACTCCACCAAAACGACTAGCGGGTGGAAGACCCAGTACTTC. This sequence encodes CASSYSTKTTSGWKTQYF.

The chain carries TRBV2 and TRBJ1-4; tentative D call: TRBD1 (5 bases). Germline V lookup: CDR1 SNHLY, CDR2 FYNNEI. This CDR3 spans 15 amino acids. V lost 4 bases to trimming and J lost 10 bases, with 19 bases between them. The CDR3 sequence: CASSGFRTTVGKLFF. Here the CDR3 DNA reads TGTGCCAGCAGTGGGTTTCGGACAACCGTCGGAAAACTGTTTTTT.

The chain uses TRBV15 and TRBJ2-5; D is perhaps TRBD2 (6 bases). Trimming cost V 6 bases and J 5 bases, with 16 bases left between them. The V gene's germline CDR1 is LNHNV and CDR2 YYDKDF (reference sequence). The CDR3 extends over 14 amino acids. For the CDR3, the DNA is TGTGCCACCAGTACGGGGGAATGGTGGGAGACCCAGTACTTC. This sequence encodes CATSTGEWWETQYF. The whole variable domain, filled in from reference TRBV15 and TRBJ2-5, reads DAMVIQNPRYQVTQFGKPVTLSCSQTLNHNVMYWYQQKSSQAPKLLFHYYDKDFNNEADTPDNFQSRRPNTSFCFLDIRSPGLGDTAMYLCATSTGEWWETQYFGPGTRLLVL.

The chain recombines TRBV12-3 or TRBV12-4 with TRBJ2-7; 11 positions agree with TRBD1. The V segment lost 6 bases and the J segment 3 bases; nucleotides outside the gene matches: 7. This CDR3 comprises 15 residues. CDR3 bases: TGTGCCAGCAGAACCGGGACAGGGGGTTACTACGAGCAGTACTTC. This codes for CASRTGTGGYYEQYF.

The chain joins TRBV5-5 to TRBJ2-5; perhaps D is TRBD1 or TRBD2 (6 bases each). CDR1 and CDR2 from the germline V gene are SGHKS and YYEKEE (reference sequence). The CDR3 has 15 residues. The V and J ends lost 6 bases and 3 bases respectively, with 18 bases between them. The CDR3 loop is CASNSGAAREETQYF. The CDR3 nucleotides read TGTGCCAGCAATTCGGGGGCAGCAAGGGAAGAGACCCAGTACTTC.

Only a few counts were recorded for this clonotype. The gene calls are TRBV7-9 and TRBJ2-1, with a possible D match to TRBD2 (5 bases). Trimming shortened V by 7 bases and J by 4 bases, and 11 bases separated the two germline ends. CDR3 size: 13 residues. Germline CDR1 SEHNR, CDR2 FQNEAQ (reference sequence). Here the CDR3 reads CASTRGIYNEQFF. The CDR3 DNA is TGTGCCAGCACCCGGGGAATTTACAATGAGCAGTTCTTC.

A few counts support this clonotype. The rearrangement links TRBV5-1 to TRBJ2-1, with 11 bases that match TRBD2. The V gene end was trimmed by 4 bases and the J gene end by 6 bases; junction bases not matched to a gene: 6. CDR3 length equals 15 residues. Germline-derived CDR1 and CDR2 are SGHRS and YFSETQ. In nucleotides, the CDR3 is TGCGCCAGCAGCCTGGGACTAGCGGTAATCAATGAGCAGTTCTTC. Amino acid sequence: CASSLGLAVINEQFF.